The 17 T cell receptor beta chains below were found in one sample sequenced in a study of T cells expressing NK-cell markers. TCRdb reprocessed the 5' RACE reads; each CDR3 protein has one entry and no DNA is given. The table lists some 600,000 distinct CDR3 sequences. The sample was blood T cells: a sorted CD56 or NKG2C T cell subset, CD4+ or CD8+ T cells, or bulk PBMC T cells (not recorded which). The receptor set was obtained from a man aged 18 to 29 in good health.

The chain links TRBV6-5 to TRBJ2-1; the TRBD1 assignment by TCRdb is unverifiable without DNA. Germline V gene lookup returns CDR1 MNHEY and CDR2 SVGAGI. The CDR3 consists of 17 residues. Here the CDR3 reads CASSYPPGRPVYNEQFF.

CDR3 sequence: CSGVRIGLAGVPPNEQFF. This chain joins TRBV20-1 and TRBJ2-1; TCRdb lists TRBD2, though no DNA is available to test this call. This CDR3 is 18 amino acids long. Germline values: CDR1 DFQATT, CDR2 SNEGSKA (reference sequence).

The J gene is TRBJ2-5, the V gene TRBV29-1; TCRdb indicates TRBD2, and absent DNA this call remains unverified. Germline CDR1 SQVTM, CDR2 ANQGSEA. The CDR3 extends over 12 amino acids. Here the CDR3 reads CSAAGGEETQYF.

This chain links TRBV29-1 with TRBJ1-2; TCRdb proposes TRBD1, but this gene call is untestable without DNA. The CDR3 runs to 14 residues. The germline CDR1 and CDR2 sequences are SQVTM and ANQGSEA. This CDR3 is CSVLSHRGKHGYTF. The full variable domain, its missing parts supplied by reference TRBV29-1 and TRBJ1-2, is SAVISQKPSRDICQRGTSLTIQCQVDSQVTMMFWYRQQPGQSLTLIATANQGSEATYESGFVIDKFPISRPNLTFSTLTVSNMSPEDSSIYLCSVLSHRGKHGYTFGSGTRLTVV.

The V gene is TRBV24-1, the J gene TRBJ2-2; there is no DNA to check the TCRdb D call of TRBD2. This CDR3 has 16 amino acids. Germline V gene lookup returns CDR1 KGHDR and CDR2 SFDVKD. The CDR3 here is CATSDLTSGNPGELFF.

V and J are TRBV20-1 and TRBJ2-1; the TCRdb call, TRBD2, lacks DNA for checking. The CDR3 sequence is 14 residues long. Germline CDR1 and CDR2: DFQATT and SNEGSKA (reference sequence). The CDR3 loop is CSANLAGDKYEQFF.

The chain recombines TRBV20-1 with TRBJ2-5. CDR3 length equals 11 residues. Germline V CDR1 and CDR2: DFQATT, SNEGSKA (reference sequence). CDR3 loop: CSAPVGQTQYF.

CDR3 sequence reads: CASSPRQGQPLENTIYF. V is TRBV6-2 or TRBV6-3 and J is TRBJ1-3; TCRdb proposes TRBD1, but this gene call is untestable without DNA. Germline CDR1 and CDR2: MNHEY and SVGEGT. CDR3 length equals 17 residues.

The chain links TRBV5-5 to TRBJ2-4. The CDR3 extends over 15 amino acids. Germline V gene sequence: CDR1 SGHKS, CDR2 YYEKEE (reference sequence). The CDR3 loop is CASSFGRLAKNIQYF. Using reference TRBV5-5 and TRBJ2-4 for the parts outside the CDR3, the full variable domain is DAGVTQSPTHLIKTRGQQVTLRCSPISGHKSVSWYQQVLGQGPQFIFQYYEKEERGRGNFPDRFSARQFPNYSSELNVNALLLGDSALYLCASSFGRLAKNIQYFGAGTRLSVL.

The chain joins TRBV15 to TRBJ2-6; the D call of TRBD2 rests on TCRdb alone, since no DNA is present to check it. The germline V gene has CDR1 LNHNV and CDR2 YYDKDF (reference sequence). The CDR3 consists of 18 residues. CDR3 in amino acids: CATSRVRGMDSGANVLTF.

The CDR3 spells CASSLVASSLAYEQYF. The chain uses TRBV5-1 and TRBJ2-7. CDR1 and CDR2 (germline): SGHRS, YFSETQ. This CDR3 has 16 residues.

This chain joins TRBV6-5 and TRBJ1-1; TCRdb proposes TRBD1, but this gene call is untestable without DNA. The CDR3 totals 16 residues. Germline loops: CDR1 MNHEY, CDR2 SVGAGI. CDR3 sequence reads: CASSIHPDRATTEAFF.

The J gene is TRBJ2-7, the V gene TRBV4-2; TCRdb designates TRBD1, a call that cannot be tested without DNA. Looked up from germline, CDR1 is LGHNA and CDR2 is YNFKEQ. This CDR3 comprises 15 residues. The CDR3 loop reads CASSQDSRGVFEQYF.

This rearrangement joins TRBV29-1 to TRBJ2-3; TCRdb calls TRBD1, which cannot be checked without DNA. This CDR3 is built from 15 residues. Germline loops: CDR1 SQVTM, CDR2 ANQGSEA. The CDR3 loop reads CSVEDFGGHTDTQYF.

The chain recombines TRBV28 with TRBJ2-3; the TRBD2 assignment by TCRdb is unverifiable without DNA. Germline CDR1 and CDR2: MDHEN and SYDVKM. The CDR3 is 15 amino acids. CDR3 loop: CASSLPLAGTDTQYF.

The V and J genes are TRBV30 and TRBJ2-2; TCRdb proposes TRBD2, but this gene call is untestable without DNA. Germline V gives CDR1 GTSNPN, CDR2 SVGIG (reference sequence). The CDR3 length is 14 residues. Here the CDR3 reads CAWKTGTNTGELFF.

This chain uses TRBV12-3 or TRBV12-4 with TRBJ1-5. CDR3 size: 19 residues. This CDR3 reads CASSFDRALVGYSNQPQHF.